This T cell receptor beta chain was recovered during a study of identical twins. Each CDR3 protein is one row after TCRdb ran MiXCR on the 5' RACE reads. The sample has 750,000 to 950,000 distinct CDR3 sequences, over 9% seen once. The V and J ends lost 4 bases and 8 bases respectively, with 8 bases between them. This CDR3 is 11 amino acids long. This sample also belongs to another study, concerning yellow fever vaccine responses in identical twins.

The chain couples TRBV12-3 or TRBV12-4 to TRBJ1-2; D remains ambiguous. The specimen was PBMCs. The receptor was derived from a woman aged 18-29 years in good health. As DNA, the CDR3 is TGTGCCAGCAGTTCTGCCGCGGGCTACACCTTC. Protein: CASSSAAGYTF.